Reported below is one TCR beta chain. Its target is not known. A CD45RO/CCR7/CD25/CD127/CD95/CD27 panel sorted naive, central memory, regulatory and stem cell-like memory CD4+ cells. This sample was taken from a study of beta chain features in type 1 diabetes. Study results and limitations: Significant though moderate, a shortening of TCRB CDR3s appeared in all four CD4+ subsets of Type 1 diabetes patients.

Germline values: CDR1 SNHLY, CDR2 FYNNEI. After removal of 8 bases from V and 7 bases from J, the junction contained 8 bases not matched to a gene. This CDR3 is built from 14 residues. Reverse transcription of all isolated RNA meant that expressed TCRB transcripts were sequenced. Assay: immunoSEQ multiplex PCR; the TCRdb copy retains only in-frame clones and omits some. The sample includes a few hundred thousand clones, roughly 12% seen only once; the top ten take about 0.015%. The source material was naive CD4+ T cells from blood. The receptor's source is a woman between 18 and 30 years old with type 1 diabetes. The chain couples TRBV2 to TRBJ2-1; 10 bases are a match to TRBD2. The CDR3 nucleotides are TGTGCCAGCTCCCCCAGCGGGAGGGCTAATGAGCAGTTCTTC. Residues: CASSPSGRANEQFF.